One and the same sample provided the 31 T cell receptor beta chains below, sequenced in a study of T cell responses to AZD1222 COVID-19 vaccine. Assay used: immunoSEQ multiplex PCR; TCRdb lists only in-frame clones, some missing. The data contain some 100,000 clones, around 87% of them singletons. The sequenced sample was peripheral blood, obtained on day 0 of AZD1222 vaccination. The receptors stem from an adult in good health.

This chain joins TRBV19 and TRBJ1-6; D gene ambiguous. V was shortened by 1 base and J by 14 bases, with 18 bases between the two germline ends. CDR1 is LNHDA, CDR2 SQIVND, per germline (reference sequence). This CDR3 region has 15 residues. DNA for the CDR3: TGTGCCAGTAGTATAGGGACCACTACGGGAGGGTCCCTCCACTTT. Amino acids: CASSIGTTTGGSLHF.

There are a few counts of this clone. The chain uses TRBV5-5 and TRBJ1-2, with a possible D match to TRBD1 (6 bases). Trimming shortened V by 7 bases and J by 4 bases, and 17 bases separated the two germline ends. Per the germline V gene, CDR1 is SGHKS and CDR2 is YYEKEE (reference sequence). The CDR3 loop spans 14 amino acids. The CDR3, as DNA: TGTGCCAGCGGAAGACAGGAGAACATCTATGGCTACACCTTC. Translation: CASGRQENIYGYTF.

The chain joins TRBV3-1 (or the pseudogene TRBV3-2) to TRBJ1-6; 8 bases are shared with TRBD1. The CDR3 spans 17 residues. CDR1 LGHDT and CDR2 YNNKEL come from the germline V gene (reference sequence). Trimming took 4 bases from V and 9 from J; bases not matched to a gene: 14. CDR3 loop: CASSLSSDRVKGSPLHF. CDR3 in DNA: TGTGCCAGCAGCCTGTCCTCGGACAGGGTAAAGGGTTCACCCCTCCACTTT.

This chain joins TRBV7-2 and TRBJ1-1, with TRBD1 identical over 9 bases. The CDR3 has 15 residues. V dropped 1 base and J dropped 12; count of bases not matched to a gene: 12. CDR1 and CDR2 from the germline V gene are SGHTA and FQGNSA. CDR3 in DNA: TGTGCCAGCAGCTTAGTGAACCCCGGGACAGGGAAAACTTTCTTT. Protein sequence: CASSLVNPGTGKTFF.

In this sample, this clone turned up a few times. V and J are TRBV10-3 and TRBJ1-6; D might be TRBD1 (5 bases). This CDR3 has 14 residues. Germline CDR1 ENHRY, CDR2 SYGVKD. V lost 6 bases, J lost 7 bases, and 13 bases lay in between. The CDR3 spells CAISLLGGNSPLHF. CDR3 DNA sequence: TGTGCCATCAGCCTACTCGGGGGGAATTCACCCCTCCACTTT.

The chain carries TRBV18 and TRBJ1-6, with unresolved D. V lost 0 bases and J 7 bases, leaving 10 bases between the germline ends. CDR1 is KGHSH, CDR2 LQKENI, per germline. The CDR3 runs to 15 residues. CDR3 region: CASSPPPGPNSPLHF. Written as DNA, the CDR3 is TGTGCCAGCTCACCACCGCCAGGTCCCAATTCACCCCTCCACTTT.

The chain uses TRBV6-2 or TRBV6-3 and TRBJ1-2, with 8 bases lining up with TRBD1. Trimming cost V 5 bases and J 8 bases; bases outside gene matches: 7. This CDR3 is 13 amino acids long. Germline V gives CDR1 MNHEY, CDR2 SVGEGT. DNA for the CDR3: TGTGCCAGCAGTGCGGACAGGGTAGAAGGCTACACCTTC. Protein: CASSADRVEGYTF.

This clone was found once. V usage is TRBV7-2 and J usage is TRBJ2-2, with D unclear. In germline, CDR1 is SGHTA, CDR2 FQGNSA. The CDR3 totals 14 residues. V gave up 10 bases and J gave up 0 bases, with 12 bases separating them. The CDR3: CATKSGANTGELFF. In nucleotides, the CDR3 is TGTGCCACCAAAAGTGGGGCGAACACCGGGGAGCTGTTTTTT.

This rearrangement joins TRBV7-9 to TRBJ1-4; unclear D gene. Trimming left V 8 bases short and J 1 base short, with 11 bases between. CDR1 is SEHNR and CDR2 is FQNEAQ in the germline V gene (reference sequence). There are 14 residues in the CDR3. Written as DNA, the CDR3 is TGTGCCAGCCGGGGAATACAAACTAATGAAAAACTGTTTTTT. Amino acids: CASRGIQTNEKLFF.

V gene TRBV29-1 combines with J gene TRBJ2-7; 9 positions match TRBD1. This CDR3 is 13 amino acids long. The germline V gene has CDR1 SQVTM and CDR2 ANQGSEA. V lost 7 bases, J lost 4 bases, and 8 bases stayed unmatched. CDR3 amino acids: CSGAGTGSYEQYF. The CDR3 bases are TGCAGCGGCGCCGGGACAGGGTCTTACGAGCAGTACTTC.

The J gene is TRBJ1-1, the V gene TRBV6-2 or TRBV6-3; no clear D. This CDR3 region has 14 residues. Germline V gene lookup returns CDR1 MNHEY and CDR2 SVGEGT. V lost 4 bases and J lost 5, with 14 bases in between. This CDR3 reads CASSSYPLRTEAFF. The DNA for the CDR3 is TGTGCCAGCAGTTCCTACCCCCTTAGGACTGAAGCTTTCTTT.

This chain links TRBV4-2 with TRBJ2-7, with D maybe TRBD1 (6 bases). CDR3 length: 16 amino acids. CDR1 is LGHNA and CDR2 is YNFKEQ in the germline V gene. Trimming stripped 0 bases from V and 0 bases from J, with 12 bases between. The DNA for the CDR3 is TGTGCCAGCAGCCAAGACGGGCAGGGGAGCTCCTACGAGCAGTACTTC. Residues: CASSQDGQGSSYEQYF.

This sequence joins TRBV6-1 and TRBJ1-2; 7 nucleotides line up with TRBD1. CDR3 size: 15 residues. Germline CDR1 MNHNS, CDR2 SASEGT. V lost 3 bases and J lost 4; bases outside the gene matches: 8. The CDR3 loop is CASSDRRDRSYGYTF. The CDR3 coding sequence is TGTGCCAGCAGTGACCGGCGGGACAGATCCTATGGCTACACCTTC.

This sequence joins TRBV6-5 and TRBJ1-6; 9 bases match TRBD1. The CDR3 runs to 14 residues. CDR1 MNHEY and CDR2 SVGAGI come from the germline V gene. Unmatched junction bases numbered 8, after V lost 8 bases and J lost 9 bases. The CDR3 loop is CASGDRVGTSPLHF. CDR3 in DNA: TGTGCCAGCGGGGACAGGGTAGGGACTTCACCCCTCCACTTT.

This clone was observed a single time. This chain links TRBV3-1 (or the pseudogene TRBV3-2) with TRBJ1-4, with D tentatively TRBD1 (5 bases). The CDR3 runs 16 residues. V lost 6 bases and J lost 6, with 20 bases in between. Germline-derived CDR1 and CDR2 are LGHDT and YNNKEL (reference sequence). CDR3 in amino acids: CASRQTRGRKDEKLFF. The CDR3 DNA reads as TGTGCCAGCAGACAAACAAGGGGCAGAAAAGATGAAAAACTGTTTTTT.

The chain carries TRBV5-1 and TRBJ1-6; D gene ambiguous. Germline-derived CDR1 and CDR2 are SGHRS and YFSETQ. V dropped 4 bases and J dropped 8 bases, with 10 bases sitting between them. The CDR3 is made up of 13 amino acids. The CDR3 spells CASSLTSYSPLHF. The CDR3 DNA reads as TGCGCCAGCAGCCTCACGTCCTATTCACCCCTCCACTTT.

Notes on this clone: The same CDR3 also results from other DNA sequences found in this sample. The V gene is TRBV3-1 (or the pseudogene TRBV3-2), the J gene TRBJ1-6; 7 bases line up with TRBD1. Germline V lookup: CDR1 LGHDT, CDR2 YNNKEL (reference sequence). This CDR3 is 14 amino acids long. Trimming cost V 1 base and J 6 bases; bases outside gene matches: 0. The CDR3 spells CASSQGQGNSPLHF. Here the CDR3 DNA reads TGTGCCAGCAGCCAAGGACAGGGTAATTCACCCCTCCACTTT.

This chain joins TRBV14 and TRBJ1-2; D uncertain. The CDR3 consists of 13 residues. V was clipped by 6 bases and J by 4 bases, with 12 bases between them. Per germline, CDR1 SGHDN and CDR2 FVKESK. CDR3 nucleotide sequence: TGTGCCAGCAGTGGTAGTAGGAGCTATGGCTACACCTTC. It encodes CASSGSRSYGYTF.

The V call is TRBV28, the J call TRBJ1-1; 9 bases fit TRBD1. CDR3 length equals 17 residues. The V segment lost 4 bases and the J segment 6 bases; nucleotides outside the gene matches: 15. Germline assignment: CDR1 MDHEN and CDR2 SYDVKM. The DNA for the CDR3 is TGTGCCAGCAGTTCTCCAGCAACCGGGACAGGGTGGCCTGAAGCTTTCTTT. It translates to CASSSPATGTGWPEAFF.

The rearrangement uses TRBV19 and TRBJ1-6, with 8 positions matching TRBD1. The CDR3 spans 17 residues. The J segment lost 8 bases and the V segment lost 4 bases, leaving 13 bases of the junction unmatched. Germline CDR1 is LNHDA and CDR2 is SQIVND (reference sequence). The CDR3 here is CASSRQGAGKVYSPLHF. Here the CDR3 DNA reads TGTGCCAGTAGTAGGCAGGGGGCTGGTAAAGTATATTCACCCCTCCACTTT.

V and J are TRBV5-1 and TRBJ1-1; 7 nucleotides agree with TRBD1. The CDR3 covers 15 residues. Looked up from germline, CDR1 is SGHRS and CDR2 is YFSETQ. Trimming at V came to 3 bases and at J to 5 bases, leaving 10 bases not matched to a gene. CDR3 sequence reads: CASSSTQGVRTEAFF. CDR3 nucleotides: TGCGCCAGCAGCTCAACTCAGGGGGTAAGGACTGAAGCTTTCTTT.

The chain is built from TRBV6-2 or TRBV6-3 and TRBJ1-5; unclear D gene. Germline lookup yields CDR1 MNHEY and CDR2 SVGEGT. The CDR3 length is 14 residues. V lost 1 base to trimming and J lost 4 bases, with 8 bases between them. Here the CDR3 reads CASSYLSGNQPQHF. CDR3 coding DNA: TGTGCCAGCAGTTACTTGTCCGGGAATCAGCCCCAGCATTTT.

The chain couples TRBV24-1 to TRBJ1-4, with D unresolved. V was trimmed by 3 bases and J by 8 bases, leaving 9 bases between them. The CDR3 has 13 residues. Germline V lookup: CDR1 KGHDR, CDR2 SFDVKD. CDR3 in amino acids: CATSDPGSEKLFF. DNA for the CDR3: TGTGCCACCAGTGATCCCGGATCGGAAAAACTGTTTTTT.

The chain links TRBV7-2 to TRBJ1-2; TRBD1 might be the D (5 bases). V was trimmed by 0 bases and J by 6 bases, leaving 14 bases between them. Germline assignment: CDR1 SGHTA and CDR2 FQGNSA. The CDR3 extends over 15 amino acids. The CDR3: CASSLAGGRVNGYTF. CDR3 nucleotides: TGTGCCAGCAGCTTAGCGGGAGGCAGGGTGAATGGCTACACCTTC.

The chain carries TRBV7-2 and TRBJ1-6, with D hard to call. CDR1 and CDR2 from the germline V gene are SGHTA and FQGNSA. This CDR3 has 16 residues. The V and J ends lost 1 base and 1 base respectively, with 8 bases between them. The CDR3, as DNA: TGTGCCAGCAGCTTAGTCCAGAGGTCCTATAATTCACCCCTCCACTTT. It encodes CASSLVQRSYNSPLHF.

This clone was recorded a few times. The V call is TRBV9, the J call TRBJ2-1; TRBD2 is a possible D gene (5 bases). The germline V gene encodes CDR1 SGDLS and CDR2 YYNGEE. Trimming removed 0 bases from V and 8 bases from J, with 15 bases in between. The CDR3 covers 15 residues. The CDR3 nucleotides read TGTGCCAGCAGCGTAGTCGGCCGGGGATTCGATGAGCAGTTCTTC. Translation gives CASSVVGRGFDEQFF.

This clone has just a few counts. The chain couples TRBV7-2 to TRBJ2-7, with D perhaps being TRBD1 or TRBD2 (6 bases each). Between the trimmed V and J ends, which lost 5 bases and 9 bases, there was a span of 23 bases. The CDR3 extends over 15 amino acids. Per the germline V gene, CDR1 is SGHTA and CDR2 is FQGNSA. The CDR3 DNA is TGTGCCAGCAGCCCCCAATCGGGGGCCCCGGCAGGGCAGTACTTC. Residues: CASSPQSGAPAGQYF.

This chain connects TRBV9 to TRBJ2-5; 9 bases agree with TRBD2. J was trimmed by 1 base and V by 1 base; bases with no gene match: 8. CDR1 and CDR2 (germline): SGDLS, YYNGEE. The CDR3 consists of 17 residues. CDR3 in amino acids: CASSVYFGGGAQETQYF. The CDR3 bases are TGTGCCAGCAGCGTATATTTTGGCGGGGGGGCCCAAGAGACCCAGTACTTC.

This clone has only a few counts. The rearrangement links TRBV13 to TRBJ2-3; unclear D gene. Germline V gene lookup returns CDR1 PRHDT and CDR2 FYEKMQ (reference sequence). V was trimmed by 1 base and J by 6 bases, leaving 17 bases between them. The CDR3 consists of 16 residues. CDR3 amino acids: CASSLETKLAPDTQYF. CDR3 DNA sequence: TGTGCCAGCAGCTTAGAAACCAAGTTAGCCCCCGATACGCAGTATTTT.

V usage is TRBV9 and J usage is TRBJ2-3; unclear D gene. The V end was cut by 0 bases, the J end by 8 bases, with 13 bases between. The CDR3 is 14 residues long. Germline values: CDR1 SGDLS, CDR2 YYNGEE. The CDR3 DNA is TGTGCCAGCAGCGTAGTTTTAGGCCCGGGTACGCAGTATTTT. Protein sequence: CASSVVLGPGTQYF. Drawing the rest from reference TRBV9 and TRBJ2-3, the complete variable domain is DSGVTQTPKHLITATGQRVTLRCSPRSGDLSVYWYQQSLDQGLQFLIQYYNGEERAKGNILERFSAQQFPDLHSELNLSSLELGDSALYFCASSVVLGPGTQYFGPGTRLTVL.

In DNA, the CDR3 is TGTGCCACCCAACCTGTGGTTGTTCGTGGCCTGAACACTGAAGCTTTCTTT. It yields the protein CATQPVVVRGLNTEAFF. The chain has TRBV19 and TRBJ1-1; D is uncertain. The CDR3 consists of 17 residues. Germline V gene data show CDR1 as LNHDA and CDR2 as SQIVND (reference sequence). V was shortened by 10 bases and J by 0 bases, with 24 bases between the two germline ends.